This TCR beta chain was obtained from a study of T cell repertoires in cytomegalovirus infection (dated by TCRdb to the late 2010s). General notes on the study: Donor HLA type was relevant to the analysis, as public TCR beta signatures indicated carriage of CMV infection together with the matching HLA type.

What the work shows at the level of the full study, not this receptor alone: In the ex vivo response, HLA-C-restricted CMV-specific TCR beta clonotypes were dominant, and in two of eight donors the single most frequent clonotype came from this HLA-C-restricted group. Carriers of CMV infection plus the relevant HLA type were discriminated by the cumulative frequency of public TCR beta family members in the study cohort and in an independent approximately 340-donor cohort.

Sequencer: Illumina HiSeq 1500. TCRdb reran the public reads through fastp at Q25 and MiXCR, keeping productive beta chains. Identical CDR3 proteins give one entry, which carries the most common genes and DNA. Within this sample are roughly 230,000 distinct CDR3 sequences, with about 15% of them counted one time only. The leading ten clones occupy roughly 50% of the sample. This clonotype has just a few counts. Its antigen target is currently unknown. No base-level quality is on record; no much larger clone is a single base apart. Sequences MNHEY (CDR1) and SVGEGT (CDR2) are obtained from the germline V gene. The CDR3 runs 16 residues from the cysteine to the phenylalanine. This entry keeps only the CDR3 DNA: 48 bases, framed from base 1. Relative to germline, V is missing 4 bases and J is missing 4 bases, with 13 bases of the junction outside any gene match.

The sequence links TRBV6-2 or TRBV6-3 to TRBJ2-7; TRBD2 fits 7 bases in the junction. This TCR was recovered from a human donor in good health (CMV status not recorded). Some clones in this sample may be carry-over from other donors' samples. Sequenced: CD8+ T cells from PBMCs. Read as DNA, the sequence is TGTGCCAGCAGTTCACGACCTTTTCGGGGGGAGTACGAGCAGTACTTC. It specifies CASSSRPFRGEYEQYF.